This T cell receptor (beta chain) came from a study of T cells in Graves' hyperthyroidism and ophthalmopathy. The ends were cut back, 1 base at V and 6 bases at J, with 15 bases in the middle. The CDR3 has 15 residues. The germline gives CDR1 MGHRA, CDR2 YSYEKL. Whole-study findings and limits: Most thyroid clonotypes expanded above 0.001 appeared in blood too. Separation of ophthalmopathy from stable hyperthyroidism was achieved by a 13 V-J model.

This clonotype was detected many times. Its target is not known. The source material, RNA transcripts, was used to amplify TCR beta CDR3 regions. The HTBI set primed first-round TCR CDR3 RT-PCR. In TCRdb, the multiplex PCR reads were re-called with MiXCR into one record per CDR3 protein. This table holds about 480,000 distinct CDR3 sequences, about an eighth found once. This TCR was sampled from a woman between 18 and 29 years old with Graves' hyperthyroidism. The rearrangement links TRBV4-1 to TRBJ1-1; D unresolved. The sequencing input was blood. This CDR3 reads CASSQGLKLDPEAFF. DNA for the CDR3: TGCGCCAGCAGCCAAGGACTGAAGCTAGATCCTGAAGCTTTCTTT.